This T cell receptor beta chain was recovered during a study of T cell changes during pregnancy in multiple sclerosis. Germline V CDR1 and CDR2: SGHDN, FVKESK. The CDR3 length is 17 residues. With 4 bases clipped from V and 7 bases from J, the junction kept 16 bases outside the gene matches. Produced via immunoSEQ multiplex PCR; TCRdb's table is partial and in-frame only. The data show about 48,000 clones, 85% to 95% seen once. The V call is TRBV14, the J call TRBJ2-5, with 9 bases fitting TRBD2. This specimen consisted of CD4+ T cells from peripheral blood mononuclear cells, obtained in the second trimester of pregnancy. This receptor was obtained from a female donor in good health, enrolled as a control in a pregnancy study. CDR3 residues: CASSLPAAGGGLGTQYF. The CDR3 DNA is TGTGCCAGCAGCCTCCCCGCAGCGGGAGGAGGTTTGGGGACCCAGTACTTC.